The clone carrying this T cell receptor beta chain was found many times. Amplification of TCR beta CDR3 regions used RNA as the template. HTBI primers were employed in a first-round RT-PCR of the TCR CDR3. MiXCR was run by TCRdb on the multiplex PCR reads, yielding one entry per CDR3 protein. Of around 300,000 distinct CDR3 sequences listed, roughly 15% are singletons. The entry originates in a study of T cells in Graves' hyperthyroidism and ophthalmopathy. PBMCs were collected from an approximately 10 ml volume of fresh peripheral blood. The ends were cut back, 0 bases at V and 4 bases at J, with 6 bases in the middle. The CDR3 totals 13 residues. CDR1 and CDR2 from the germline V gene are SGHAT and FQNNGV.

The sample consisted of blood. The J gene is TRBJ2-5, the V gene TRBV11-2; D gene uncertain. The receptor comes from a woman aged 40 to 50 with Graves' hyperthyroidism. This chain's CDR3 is CASSLDPGETQYF. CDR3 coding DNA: TGTGCCAGCAGCTTAGATCCGGGAGAGACCCAGTACTTC.